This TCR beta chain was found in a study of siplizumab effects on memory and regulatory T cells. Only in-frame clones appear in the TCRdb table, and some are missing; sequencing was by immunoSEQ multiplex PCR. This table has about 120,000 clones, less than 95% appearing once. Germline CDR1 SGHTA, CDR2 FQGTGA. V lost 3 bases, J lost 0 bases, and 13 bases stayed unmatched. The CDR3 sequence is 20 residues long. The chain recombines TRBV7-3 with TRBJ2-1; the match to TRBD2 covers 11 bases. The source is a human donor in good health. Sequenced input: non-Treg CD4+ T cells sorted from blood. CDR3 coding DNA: TGTGCCAGCAGCTTGACCGGGACTAGCGGAATTTTCAGCTCCTACAATGAGCAGTTCTTC. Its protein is CASSLTGTSGIFSSYNEQFF.